This record looks at one TCR beta chain sequence and its context. This record belongs to a study of blood T cell repertoires in COVID-19. Study context: Sites in the United States, Italy and Spain provided acute and convalescent COVID-19 samples. PBMCs, B-cell-depleted T cells, or T cells provided the cDNA or gDNA that made up the material.

Germline V gives CDR1 LNHDA, CDR2 SQIVND (reference sequence). V lost 3 bases to trimming and J lost 4 bases; unmatched junction nucleotides: 7. The CDR3 is made up of 15 amino acids. Original analysis: The assay estimated nucleated cells by amplifying reference gene primers. Clones were read by immunoSEQ multiplex PCR, and TCRdb kept only the in-frame ones, dropping some. V and J calls plus clone size are reproduced from that table; the DNA served to infer D and trimming. The sample includes some 300,000 clones, 65% to 90% of them seen just once. Patients of the Seattle cohort, enrolled during active infection, were followed longitudinally.

The sequenced sample consisted of peripheral blood. The gene calls are TRBV19 and TRBJ1-2; 8 bases map to TRBD1. The receptor was derived from a woman in her 70s with COVID-19, enrolled during active disease. The CDR3 loop reads CASSILTGAPYGYTF. Written as DNA, the CDR3 is TGTGCCAGTAGTATCTTGACAGGGGCTCCCTATGGCTACACCTTC. Full variable domain (outside the CDR3, taken from reference TRBV19 and TRBJ1-2): DGGITQSPKYLFRKEGQNVTLSCEQNLNHDAMYWYRQDPGQGLRLIYYSQIVNDFQKGDIAEGYSVSREKKESFPLTVTSAQKNPTAFYLCASSILTGAPYGYTFGSGTRLTVV.